The 30 T cell receptor beta chains listed next were all sequenced from one sample in a study of OX40 agonist ivuxolimab in advanced cancers. Sequencing used immunoSEQ multiplex PCR; TCRdb keeps in-frame clones, though not all of them. Of about 50,000 clones in the sample, more than 70% were seen once. The material was CD4+ or CD8+ T cells sorted from blood, obtained in a trial of the OX40 agonist ivuxolimab. These receptor sequences come from an adult with an advanced solid tumor such as melanoma, head and neck, liver or kidney cancer.

The chain joins TRBV19 to TRBJ2-1; maybe TRBD2 (6 bases). With 3 bases removed from V and 0 bases from J, the gap between germline ends came to 21 bases. The germline V gene encodes CDR1 LNHDA and CDR2 SQIVND (reference sequence). The length of the CDR3 is 19 residues. The CDR3 protein is CASSISGLPNPSSYNEQFF. The CDR3 nucleotides are TGTGCCAGTAGTATCTCGGGACTCCCTAACCCGAGCTCCTACAATGAGCAGTTCTTC.

The V and J genes are TRBV2 and TRBJ1-2; D remains ambiguous. V was clipped by 7 bases and J by 4 bases, with 13 bases between them. Germline CDR1 reads SNHLY; CDR2 reads FYNNEI. The length of the CDR3 is 13 residues. As DNA, the CDR3 is TGTGCCAGCAATTCAGACACCCTCTATGGCTACACCTTC. Translation: CASNSDTLYGYTF.

The rearrangement links TRBV27 to TRBJ1-2, with 8 bases identical to TRBD1. The CDR3 has 13 residues. The trim removed 6 bases at V and 8 bases at J, leaving 8 bases unmatched. Germline-derived CDR1 and CDR2 are MNHEY and SMNVEV (reference sequence). The CDR3 loop reads CASSRRTGSGYTF. DNA for the CDR3: TGTGCCAGCAGCCGAAGGACAGGGTCGGGCTACACCTTC.

This chain uses TRBV5-4 with TRBJ1-4; 9 bases map to TRBD1. Per the germline V gene, CDR1 is SGHNT and CDR2 is YYREEE (reference sequence). This CDR3 has 14 residues. V shed 4 bases and J 5 bases; nucleotides not matched to a gene: 3. The CDR3 sequence is CASSPTGGNEKLFF. CDR3 bases: TGTGCCAGCAGCCCGACAGGGGGAAATGAAAAACTGTTTTTT.

The V gene is TRBV30, the J gene TRBJ1-2, with D unclear. The CDR3 is 13 residues long. V shed 3 bases and J shed 6 bases, with 14 bases lying between them. Germline V gene data show CDR1 as GTSNPN and CDR2 as SVGIG (reference sequence). CDR3 in DNA: TGTGCCTGGAGCGTTCCTGAGGAGGATGGCTACACCTTC. This gives the protein CAWSVPEEDGYTF. Combining the CDR3 with reference TRBV30 and TRBJ1-2 gives the whole variable domain SQTIHQWPATLVQPVGSPLSLECTVEGTSNPNLYWYRQAAGRGLQLLFYSVGIGQISSEVPQNLSASRPQDRQFILSSKKLLLSDSGFYLCAWSVPEEDGYTFGSGTRLTVV.

This clone is labeled medium-sized. V and J are TRBV6-1 and TRBJ1-5; no clear D gene. The V gene lost 10 bases and the J gene lost 6 bases, with 10 bases spanning the gap. CDR3 size: 11 residues. The germline gives CDR1 MNHNS, CDR2 SASEGT. The CDR3 DNA reads as TGTGCCACCGCGGAGTTTCAGCCCCAGCATTTT. It specifies CATAEFQPQHF.

The J gene is TRBJ1-5, the V gene TRBV29-1; a possible D gene is TRBD1 (5 bases). V gave up 4 bases and J gave up 3 bases, with 10 bases separating them. Germline V lookup: CDR1 SQVTM, CDR2 ANQGSEA. This CDR3 has 13 amino acids. CDR3 DNA sequence: TGCAGCGTTGTAGGGGCTGACAATCAGCCCCAGCATTTT. It specifies CSVVGADNQPQHF.

This clone was counted once. CDR3 nucleotide sequence: TGTGCCAGCACCCCGGGACTACAGCAGGAGACCCAGTACTTC. Amino acids: CASTPGLQQETQYF. The chain joins TRBV28 to TRBJ2-5; TRBD2 matches at 7 bases. Germline V lookup: CDR1 MDHEN, CDR2 SYDVKM. Unmatched junction bases numbered 10, after V lost 7 bases and J lost 5 bases. The CDR3 consists of 14 residues.

V is TRBV6-5 and J is TRBJ2-7; 7 bases line up with TRBD2. Germline-derived CDR1 and CDR2 are MNHEY and SVGAGI. This CDR3 has 15 amino acids. J gave up 5 bases and V 4 bases, and 11 bases lay outside the gene matches. In DNA, the CDR3 is TGTGCCAGCAGTTTCGGGACTACCACCCTCCACGAGCAGTACTTC. It translates to CASSFGTTTLHEQYF.

The chain carries TRBV2 and TRBJ2-3; maybe TRBD1 (6 bases). V shed 0 bases and J shed 1 base, with 8 bases lying between them. Germline V gene data show CDR1 as SNHLY and CDR2 as FYNNEI. The CDR3 is 15 residues long. CDR3 sequence (DNA): TGTGCCAGCAGTGAAGCAAACAGGGGCACAGATACGCAGTATTTT. Its translation is CASSEANRGTDTQYF.

The table lists this clone with a few counts. This rearrangement joins TRBV19 to TRBJ1-5; D call uncertain. The germline V and J ends were trimmed by 0 bases and 2 bases, with 8 bases remaining between them. This CDR3 comprises 15 residues. Germline CDR1 reads LNHDA; CDR2 reads SQIVND (reference sequence). The CDR3 region is CASSIDARGNQPQHF. CDR3 sequence (DNA): TGTGCCAGTAGTATAGACGCGAGGGGCAATCAGCCCCAGCATTTT.

This clone was seen a handful of times. V gene TRBV28 combines with J gene TRBJ1-5; 7 bases line up with TRBD1. Trimming cost V 2 bases and J 5 bases; bases outside gene matches: 6. The V gene's germline CDR1 is MDHEN and CDR2 SYDVKM. The CDR3 has 15 residues. The DNA of the CDR3 is TGTGCCAGCAGTTTAAGGGGACAGAATCATCAGCCCCAGCATTTT. It is translated as CASSLRGQNHQPQHF.

The rearrangement uses TRBV25-1 and TRBJ1-1, with D maybe TRBD1 (5 bases). V lost 4 bases, J lost 3 bases, and 18 bases lay in between. The V gene's germline CDR1 is MGHDK and CDR2 SYGVNS. This CDR3 has 16 amino acids. CDR3 amino acids: CASSAEAGRFDTEAFF. The CDR3 region has the DNA TGTGCCAGCAGTGCTGAGGCAGGGAGATTCGACACTGAAGCTTTCTTT.

The chain combines TRBV28 with TRBJ2-7, with D unclear. CDR1 and CDR2 from the germline V gene are MDHEN and SYDVKM. The CDR3 totals 15 residues. V was shortened by 3 bases and J by 5 bases, with 17 bases between the two germline ends. The DNA of the CDR3 is TGTGCCAGCAGTTTCAGGTTTGGAGCCCGGGACGAGCAGTACTTC. Its translation: CASSFRFGARDEQYF.

V usage is TRBV15 and J usage is TRBJ1-5; D remains unclear. Trimming removed 5 bases from V and 5 bases from J, with 10 bases in between. The germline gives CDR1 LNHNV, CDR2 YYDKDF (reference sequence). CDR3 length: 13 amino acids. This CDR3 reads CATSARTHQPQHF. CDR3 DNA sequence: TGTGCCACCAGCGCAAGGACTCATCAGCCCCAGCATTTT.

The V gene is TRBV7-6, the J gene TRBJ2-5; TRBD2 matches 13 bases. Losses at the gene ends were 5 bases for V and 7 bases for J; bases not matched to a gene: 7. From germline, CDR1 is SGHVS and CDR2 FNYEAQ. The CDR3 contains 15 residues. The CDR3 DNA follows: TGTGCCAGCAGCGCACTAGCGGGGGGGGAAGGGACCCAGTACTTC. Protein sequence: CASSALAGGEGTQYF.

This chain links TRBV7-2 with TRBJ2-5, with a possible D match to TRBD2 (5 bases). This CDR3 contains 15 residues. Germline V gene sequence: CDR1 SGHTA, CDR2 FQGNSA. Trimming removed 1 base at V and 1 base at J, with 10 bases between. The CDR3 loop is CASSLGRAVQETQYF. DNA for the CDR3: TGTGCCAGCAGCTTAGGGCGGGCCGTCCAAGAGACCCAGTACTTC.

V gene TRBV5-4 combines with J gene TRBJ1-4; 8 positions agree with TRBD1. The V and J ends lost 3 bases and 2 bases, in that order; junction bases with no gene match: 3. Looked up from germline, CDR1 is SGHNT and CDR2 is YYREEE (reference sequence). The CDR3 runs to 15 residues. The CDR3 sequence: CASSSRQGTNEKLFF. Written as DNA, the CDR3 is TGTGCCAGCAGCTCCCGACAGGGGACTAATGAAAAACTGTTTTTT. Supplemented by reference TRBV5-4 and TRBJ1-4, the full variable domain reads ETGVTQSPTHLIKTRGQQVTLRCSSQSGHNTVSWYQQALGQGPQFIFQYYREEENGRGNFPPRFSGLQFPNYSSELNVNALELDDSALYLCASSSRQGTNEKLFFGSGTQLSVL.

This clone appeared a few times. The chain uses TRBV18 and TRBJ2-1; 8 bases fit TRBD1. The CDR3 is 14 residues long. Germline V gives CDR1 KGHSH, CDR2 LQKENI. The DNA of the CDR3 is TGTGCAGTCTCGGACAGGGCGGCGGTGAATGAGCAGTTCTTC. Amino acid sequence: CAVSDRAAVNEQFF.

This clone was recorded a few times. The chain is built from TRBV13 and TRBJ1-2, with TRBD1 matching over 8 bases. J was trimmed by 9 bases and V by 4 bases; bases with no gene match: 13. Per germline, CDR1 PRHDT and CDR2 FYEKMQ (reference sequence). This CDR3 has 15 amino acids. The CDR3 region has the DNA TGTGCCAGCAGCTCGTCAGACAGGGGAGATAGGAGCTACACCTTC. Its translation: CASSSSDRGDRSYTF.

This clone has just a few counts. The sample has other DNA sequences that encode this CDR3 too. The rearrangement joins TRBV6-5 to TRBJ1-2; possible D gene TRBD1, 5 bases. This CDR3 has 12 residues. Trimming cost V 6 bases and J 1 base, with 6 bases left between them. Germline V CDR1 and CDR2: MNHEY, SVGAGI. CDR3 bases: TGTGCCAGCAGGAGGGGTAACTATGGCTACACCTTC. Translation gives CASRRGNYGYTF.

In its sample, this clone was seen once. This chain connects TRBV30 to TRBJ1-4; 7 bases align to TRBD1. The germline CDR1 and CDR2 sequences are GTSNPN and SVGIG (reference sequence). Trimming removed 5 bases from V and 7 bases from J; junction bases left unmatched: 4. The CDR3 totals 12 residues. The CDR3 spells CAWGGQTEKLFF. The CDR3 region has the DNA TGTGCCTGGGGGGGACAGACTGAAAAACTGTTTTTT.

This sequence joins TRBV28 and TRBJ1-5; perhaps TRBD1 as D (5 bases). CDR1 MDHEN and CDR2 SYDVKM come from the germline V gene. V was shortened by 10 bases and J by 6 bases, with 16 bases between the two germline ends. The CDR3 loop spans 13 amino acids. The CDR3: CATAGDLFQPQHF. DNA for the CDR3: TGTGCCACCGCCGGGGACCTCTTTCAGCCCCAGCATTTT.

This chain uses TRBV28 with TRBJ2-7; possibly TRBD1 for D (6 bases). V lost 6 bases and J lost 0, with 18 bases in between. The CDR3 length is 16 residues. Germline V gives CDR1 MDHEN, CDR2 SYDVKM. The CDR3: CASRQVRGFRSYEQYF. The CDR3 coding sequence is TGTGCCAGCAGGCAGGTCAGGGGTTTTCGCTCCTACGAGCAGTACTTC.

This chain connects TRBV6-5 to TRBJ1-3; 7 bases fit TRBD1. Germline lookup yields CDR1 MNHEY and CDR2 SVGAGI. After removal of 0 bases from V and 3 bases from J, the junction contained 5 bases not matched to a gene. The CDR3 is 16 amino acids. The CDR3 protein is CASSYSTGLSGNTIYF. The CDR3 DNA reads as TGTGCCAGCAGTTACTCGACAGGGCTGAGTGGAAACACCATATATTTT.

This CDR3 is CASSLISGYGYTF. CDR3 coding DNA: TGTGCCAGCAGCCTCATCTCAGGGTATGGCTACACCTTC. V usage is TRBV5-6 and J usage is TRBJ1-2; maybe TRBD1 (5 bases). Trimming cost V 4 bases and J 5 bases, with 12 bases left between them. Germline lookup yields CDR1 SGHDT and CDR2 YYEEEE. This CDR3 has 13 residues. The full variable domain, completed using reference TRBV5-6 and TRBJ1-2, is DAGVTQSPTHLIKTRGQQVTLRCSPKSGHDTVSWYQQALGQGPQFIFQYYEEEERQRGNFPDRFSGHQFPNYSSELNVNALLLGDSALYLCASSLISGYGYTFGSGTRLTVV.

V gene TRBV9 combines with J gene TRBJ2-2; TRBD1 matches at 11 bases. The J segment lost 8 bases and the V segment lost 4 bases, leaving 10 bases of the junction unmatched. The germline CDR1 and CDR2 sequences are SGDLS and YYNGEE. There are 16 residues in the CDR3. This CDR3 is CASSPRGTGGDGELFF. The CDR3 nucleotides read TGTGCCAGCAGCCCCCGGGGGACAGGGGGAGATGGGGAGCTGTTTTTT.

The chain couples TRBV28 to TRBJ2-7, with 7 bases matching TRBD2. CDR3 length: 14 residues. Germline V lookup: CDR1 MDHEN, CDR2 SYDVKM. Trimming removed 3 bases from V and 0 bases from J; junction bases left unmatched: 2. The CDR3 DNA reads TGTGCCAGCAGTTTTGGGGGGGACTCCTACGAGCAGTACTTC. Residues: CASSFGGDSYEQYF.

The rearrangement links TRBV10-1 to TRBJ1-1; D unresolved. The germline gives CDR1 WNHNN, CDR2 SYGVQD (reference sequence). Trimming shortened V by 6 bases and J by 3 bases, and 11 bases separated the two germline ends. There are 13 residues in the CDR3. The CDR3 sequence: CASRESLDTEAFF. The CDR3, as DNA: TGCGCCAGCAGGGAGAGTTTGGACACTGAAGCTTTCTTT.

The chain employs TRBV6-1 and TRBJ1-1; 9 bases are shared with TRBD1. The CDR3 consists of 15 residues. V was clipped by 9 bases and J by 7 bases; unmatched bases: 15. Germline CDR1 is MNHNS and CDR2 is SASEGT. CDR3 protein: CASLGQGIYQVEAFF. For the CDR3, the DNA is TGTGCCAGTCTCGGACAGGGGATTTACCAGGTTGAAGCTTTCTTT.